Below, 26 T cell receptor beta chains from the same sample are listed, as sequenced in a study of persistence of HIV-infected CD4 T cells. Cells were stimulated with overlapping HIV-1 Gag 15-mer peptides. Sorted nonresponding memory CD4+ T cells were CD40L-negative, CD69-negative, CD45RO-high. The immunoSEQ assay was version 4, run in survey mode. Assay: immunoSEQ multiplex PCR; the TCRdb copy retains only in-frame clones and omits some. The sample consists of about 40,000 clones, approximately 78% of them appearing once. Their recognized antigens are unknown. This specimen consisted of CD4+ T cells sorted from PBMCs after roughly 18-hour stimulation, obtained from a patient who received antiretroviral therapy. These receptors came from an adult man with HIV who was CMV-seropositive.

The gene calls are TRBV7-8 and TRBJ2-3; 7 positions match TRBD2. The CDR3 is 14 residues long. After removal of 7 bases from V and 4 bases from J, the junction contained 8 bases not matched to a gene. Germline V lookup: CDR1 SGHVS, CDR2 FQNEAQ. Written as DNA, the CDR3 is TGTGCCAGCACTTCCCAGGCGGGGGCAGATACGCAGTATTTT. Translated, it gives CASTSQAGADTQYF.

This clone was seen once. The chain employs TRBV5-1 and TRBJ2-2; D ambiguous. V lost 4 bases, J lost 3 bases, and 10 bases lay in between. The CDR3 covers 14 residues. CDR1 is SGHRS and CDR2 is YFSETQ in the germline V gene. This CDR3 reads CASSPIVDTGELFF. CDR3 DNA sequence: TGCGCCAGCAGCCCCATAGTAGACACCGGGGAGCTGTTTTTT.

The gene calls are TRBV12-5 and TRBJ2-3, with 8 positions matching TRBD2. V was pared by 1 base and J by 4 bases, with 4 bases of the junction left unmatched. Germline CDR1 and CDR2: LGHNT and FRNRAP. The CDR3 is 15 amino acids. CDR3 sequence reads: CASGLGGGMADTQYF. In DNA, the CDR3 is TGTGCTAGTGGTTTGGGCGGGGGGATGGCAGATACGCAGTATTTT.

J is TRBJ1-1 and V is TRBV5-1; D is undetermined. This CDR3 is built from 15 residues. Germline-derived CDR1 and CDR2 are SGHRS and YFSETQ. V dropped 3 bases and J dropped 0 bases, with 12 bases sitting between them. The CDR3 spells CASSWMSMMNTEAFF. Written as DNA, the CDR3 is TGCGCCAGCAGCTGGATGAGCATGATGAACACTGAAGCTTTCTTT.

This clone has a handful of counts. The chain has TRBV13 and TRBJ2-1; 10 bases are shared with TRBD2. Germline loops: CDR1 PRHDT, CDR2 FYEKMQ (reference sequence). V gave up 1 base and J gave up 0 bases; unmatched junction bases: 18. CDR3 length: 22 residues. In DNA form, the CDR3 reads TGTGCCAGCAGCTTAGAGGCAGGGGGGAGGACTAGCGGAGCTAGCTCCTACAATGAGCAGTTCTTC. This encodes CASSLEAGGRTSGASSYNEQFF. The complete variable domain, with remaining parts taken from reference TRBV13 and TRBJ2-1, reads AAGVIQSPRHLIKEKRETATLKCYPIPRHDTVYWYQQGPGQDPQFLISFYEKMQSDKGSIPDRFSAQQFSDYHSELNMSSLELGDSALYFCASSLEAGGRTSGASSYNEQFFGPGTRLTVL.

This clone occurred once. This rearrangement joins TRBV5-6 to TRBJ2-3; unclear D gene. The CDR3 loop spans 16 amino acids. V lost 1 base and J lost 0, with 12 bases in between. CDR1 and CDR2 from the germline V gene are SGHDT and YYEEEE. The CDR3 DNA reads TGTGCCAGCAGCTTGAGGGCAGCCCCTAGCACAGATACGCAGTATTTT. Protein sequence: CASSLRAAPSTDTQYF.

This clone has a handful of counts. V gene TRBV2 combines with J gene TRBJ1-1; D call uncertain. Germline CDR1 SNHLY, CDR2 FYNNEI. CDR3 size: 12 residues. Trimming removed 5 bases from V and 0 bases from J, with 4 bases in between. CDR3 residues: CASSLLNTEAFF. The CDR3, as DNA: TGTGCCAGCAGTCTCCTGAACACTGAAGCTTTCTTT. The entire variable domain, with the rest obtained from reference TRBV2 and TRBJ1-1, is as follows: EPEVTQTPSHQVTQMGQEVILRCVPISNHLYFYWYRQILGQKVEFLVSFYNNEISEKSEIFDDQFSVERPDGSNFTLKIRSTKLEDSAMYFCASSLLNTEAFFGQGTRLTVV.

The CDR3 sequence: CASGLLASRTGEQFF. DNA for the CDR3: TGTGCTAGTGGTTTGTTGGCTAGCAGAACAGGGGAGCAGTTCTTC. The chain recombines TRBV12-5 with TRBJ2-1; tentatively, D is TRBD1 (6 bases). Germline CDR1 is LGHNT and CDR2 is FRNRAP. The CDR3 has 15 residues. The V gene lost 2 bases and the J gene lost 10 bases, with 18 bases spanning the gap.

The chain is built from TRBV30 and TRBJ2-7; TRBD2 aligns across 7 bases. Germline CDR1 GTSNPN, CDR2 SVGIG (reference sequence). CDR3 length equals 13 residues. J gave up 5 bases and V 4 bases, and 8 bases lay outside the gene matches. CDR3 loop: CAWKRDSFNEQYF. The CDR3 DNA sequence: TGTGCCTGGAAGCGGGATAGTTTCAACGAGCAGTACTTC.

V usage is TRBV5-1 and J usage is TRBJ2-7; no definite D call. Germline assignment: CDR1 SGHRS and CDR2 YFSETQ. This CDR3 has 14 amino acids. The V and J ends lost 0 bases and 1 base respectively, with 8 bases between them. Here the CDR3 reads CASSLDLYSYEQYF. DNA of the CDR3: TGCGCCAGCAGCTTGGACCTTTATTCCTACGAGCAGTACTTC.

This rearrangement joins TRBV7-6 to TRBJ2-5; D is undetermined. Trimming removed 0 bases at V and 7 bases at J, with 3 bases between. The germline V gene has CDR1 SGHVS and CDR2 FNYEAQ. The CDR3 totals 11 residues. The CDR3: CASSLAATQYF. The CDR3 nucleotides read TGTGCCAGCAGCTTAGCGGCGACCCAGTACTTC.

This clone was recorded a few times. V usage is TRBV30 and J usage is TRBJ1-2; 8 bases map to TRBD1. The CDR3 runs to 11 residues. V was clipped by 5 bases and J by 8 bases; unmatched bases: 4. Germline V CDR1 and CDR2: GTSNPN, SVGIG (reference sequence). CDR3: CAWVRQGGYTF. The DNA for the CDR3 is TGTGCCTGGGTCCGACAGGGGGGCTACACCTTC.

This chain links TRBV6-5 with TRBJ2-7; 7 bases agree with TRBD1. This CDR3 is 14 amino acids long. Unmatched junction bases numbered 4, after V lost 5 bases and J lost 0 bases. The V gene's germline CDR1 is MNHEY and CDR2 SVGAGI. As DNA, the CDR3 is TGTGCCAGCAGTCCGACAGGGATCTCCTACGAGCAGTACTTC. Its translation: CASSPTGISYEQYF.

This chain connects TRBV18 to TRBJ1-6; D is unresolved. The CDR3 runs to 15 residues. Germline CDR1 is KGHSH and CDR2 is LQKENI. The V end lost 3 bases, the J end lost 7 bases, and 13 bases lay between the germline ends. This CDR3 is CASSPIGEGNSPLHF. The CDR3 bases are TGTGCCAGCTCACCGATCGGGGAAGGGAATTCACCCCTCCACTTT.

This clone was seen a few times. V gene TRBV30 combines with J gene TRBJ2-7; 7 bases agree with TRBD2. Losses at the gene ends were 5 bases for V and 1 base for J; bases not matched to a gene: 11. The CDR3 spans 15 residues. Looked up from germline, CDR1 is GTSNPN and CDR2 is SVGIG (reference sequence). CDR3 coding DNA: TGTGCCTGGGCCCGTAGGGAGGGGCGGTCCTACGAGCAGTACTTC. Residues: CAWARREGRSYEQYF.

This clone was observed a single time. The chain employs TRBV5-6 and TRBJ1-2, with D perhaps TRBD1 (5 bases). CDR3 length equals 14 residues. Per germline, CDR1 SGHDT and CDR2 YYEEEE. V was trimmed by 4 bases and J by 4 bases, leaving 14 bases between them. The CDR3 nucleotides are TGTGCCAGCAGCAGGGACCCGTTTGGCTATGGCTACACCTTC. Translated, it gives CASSRDPFGYGYTF.

The chain recombines TRBV20-1 with TRBJ2-1; D not certain. Germline-derived CDR1 and CDR2 are DFQATT and SNEGSKA (reference sequence). Trimming left V 5 bases short and J 9 bases short, with 11 bases between. This CDR3 has 11 residues. The CDR3 region has the DNA TGCAGTGCTGCTCCGCGGAGTGAGCAGTTCTTC. Its translation: CSAAPRSEQFF.

This clone was recorded a few times. The chain couples TRBV5-8 to TRBJ1-1; 7 bases agree with TRBD1. CDR3 length: 14 residues. V shed 4 bases and J 7 bases; nucleotides not matched to a gene: 10. CDR1 is SGHTS and CDR2 is YDEGEE in the germline V gene. CDR3 in DNA: TGTGCCAGCAGCCGTAATGGACAGGTACTTGAAGCTTTCTTT. Protein sequence: CASSRNGQVLEAFF.

The J gene is TRBJ1-5, the V gene TRBV30; D is uncertain. The CDR3 extends over 15 amino acids. Germline V gene sequence: CDR1 GTSNPN, CDR2 SVGIG (reference sequence). V gave up 0 bases and J gave up 2 bases, with 11 bases separating them. The CDR3 region has the DNA TGTGCCTGGAGTGTAGTAGATGGGGGCAATCAGCCCCAGCATTTT. Translating gives CAWSVVDGGNQPQHF.

The V gene is TRBV7-9, the J gene TRBJ1-2, with D hard to call. This CDR3 has 13 amino acids. The germline V and J ends were trimmed by 0 bases and 8 bases, with 10 bases remaining between them. Germline assignment: CDR1 SEHNR and CDR2 FQNEAQ (reference sequence). The CDR3 here is CASSLATGRGYTF. As DNA, the CDR3 is TGTGCCAGCAGCTTAGCGACGGGGAGGGGCTACACCTTC.

This clone was seen once. The V and J genes are TRBV6-5 and TRBJ1-2; 7 bases align to TRBD1. CDR3 length: 14 amino acids. V lost 5 bases and J lost 8; bases outside the gene matches: 11. The germline V gene has CDR1 MNHEY and CDR2 SVGAGI. The CDR3 is CASSPPTGTGGYTF. CDR3 in DNA: TGTGCCAGCAGTCCACCGACAGGGACCGGCGGCTACACCTTC.

V gene TRBV29-1 combines with J gene TRBJ2-3; no firm D call. The germline V gene has CDR1 SQVTM and CDR2 ANQGSEA. The CDR3 is made up of 15 amino acids. Trimming shortened V by 6 bases and J by 1 base, and 17 bases separated the two germline ends. CDR3 loop: CSVTPIPLRTDTQYF. The CDR3 DNA reads as TGCAGCGTAACTCCTATCCCCCTTCGCACAGATACGCAGTATTTT.

The chain employs TRBV28 and TRBJ2-7, with 7 bases lining up with TRBD2. From germline, CDR1 is MDHEN and CDR2 SYDVKM. The CDR3 covers 13 residues. The V segment lost 11 bases and the J segment 3 bases; nucleotides outside the gene matches: 10. Here the CDR3 DNA reads TGTGCCTCCGCCGGAGGGGACTACTACGAGCAGTACTTC. Amino acids: CASAGGDYYEQYF.

This chain links TRBV3-1 (or the pseudogene TRBV3-2) with TRBJ1-4, with D perhaps matching TRBD1 (5 bases). The CDR3 is 15 residues long. From germline, CDR1 is LGHDT and CDR2 YNNKEL (reference sequence). Trimming shortened V by 4 bases and J by 5 bases, and 14 bases separated the two germline ends. The CDR3 nucleotides read TGTGCCAGCAGCCTCCGAAGGGGCTGGAATGAAAAACTGTTTTTT. This gives the protein CASSLRRGWNEKLFF.

The gene calls are TRBV10-3 and TRBJ2-5, with D tentatively TRBD2 (5 bases). Trimming stripped 2 bases from V and 3 bases from J, with 13 bases between. Looked up from germline, CDR1 is ENHRY and CDR2 is SYGVKD. This CDR3 is 15 amino acids long. Here the CDR3 reads CAISEPGPGKETQYF. The CDR3 DNA reads as TGTGCCATCAGTGAGCCCGGGCCCGGGAAAGAGACCCAGTACTTC.

V is TRBV7-2 and J is TRBJ1-4; D is unclear. The CDR3 runs to 16 residues. V lost 0 bases and J lost 5, with 13 bases in between. From germline, CDR1 is SGHTA and CDR2 FQGNSA. CDR3 nucleotides: TGTGCCAGCAGCTTAGCGGCGGGCAGGTACAATGAAAAACTGTTTTTT. Amino acid sequence: CASSLAAGRYNEKLFF.